These 9 T cell receptor beta chains were sequenced from one sample in a study of blood T cells in healthy people across ages. Through a sample-barcoded 5' primer and a J-beta primer mix, a second PCR was run for roughly 6 to 12 cycles. In TCRdb, the 5' RACE reads were re-called with MiXCR into one record per CDR3 protein. The sample includes about 670,000 distinct CDR3 sequences, more than 45% seen only once; the top ten take roughly 14%. Input material: blood. All receptors derive from a woman of 80 years or more in good health.

The V call is TRBV2, the J call TRBJ1-2; a weak D match, TRBD1 (5 bases). This CDR3 comprises 14 residues. The ends were cut back, 7 bases at V and 2 bases at J, with 14 bases in the middle. Germline V gene sequence: CDR1 SNHLY, CDR2 FYNNEI. The CDR3 sequence: CASIEGRGNYGYTF. The CDR3 coding sequence is TGTGCCAGCATAGAGGGTCGGGGGAACTATGGCTACACCTTC.

The chain combines TRBV5-1 with TRBJ2-4; 16 bases map to TRBD2. CDR3 size: 17 residues. Trimming removed 1 base from V and 7 bases from J; junction bases left unmatched: 5. Germline V gene sequence: CDR1 SGHRS, CDR2 YFSETQ. CDR3 protein: CASSLPGTSGRANIQYF. The DNA of the CDR3 is TGCGCCAGCAGCTTGCCCGGGACTAGCGGGAGGGCCAACATTCAGTACTTC.

This clonotype has ten or more counts. This chain joins TRBV7-3 and TRBJ2-1, with TRBD2 matching over 9 bases. The CDR3 runs to 15 residues. CDR1 and CDR2 (germline): SGHTA, FQGTGA. The ends lost 2 bases at V and 6 bases at J; junction bases unmatched: 5. DNA of the CDR3: TGTGCCAGCAGCTTACTTGCGGGAGGGTTCAATGAGCAGTTCTTC. This gives the protein CASSLLAGGFNEQFF.

This clonotype has just one count. This chain connects TRBV20-1 to TRBJ2-7, with a tentative D call TRBD2 (6 bases). Germline CDR1 and CDR2: DFQATT and SNEGSKA (reference sequence). V was cut by 0 bases and J by 2 bases, with 14 bases left in between. This CDR3 contains 15 residues. CDR3 coding DNA: TGCAGTGCTAGAGAGCTTGCGGGGTTGACCTACGAGCAGTACTTC. This codes for CSARELAGLTYEQYF.

This clonotype was counted at least ten times. The chain carries TRBV12-3 or TRBV12-4 and TRBJ1-2, with D tentatively TRBD1 (5 bases). The CDR3 totals 13 residues. The V end lost 6 bases, the J end lost 9 bases, and 17 bases lay between the germline ends. DNA for the CDR3: TGTGCCAGCAGCGTTACCGAATGGGGGAGCTACACCTTC. Its translation: CASSVTEWGSYTF.

J is TRBJ2-1 and V is TRBV20-1, with unresolved D. The V gene lost 6 bases and the J gene lost 6 bases, with 18 bases spanning the gap. The germline V gene has CDR1 DFQATT and CDR2 SNEGSKA (reference sequence). CDR3 size: 14 residues. The CDR3 spells CSASPISSPNEQFF. The CDR3 DNA follows: TGCAGTGCATCCCCGATTAGCAGTCCCAATGAGCAGTTCTTC.

This clonotype has a handful of counts. The V call is TRBV6-2 or TRBV6-3, the J call TRBJ1-5, with 10 bases matching TRBD1. This CDR3 contains 17 residues. CDR1 MNHEY and CDR2 SVGEGT come from the germline V gene. Trimming at V came to 6 bases and at J to 6 bases, leaving 14 bases not matched to a gene. CDR3 sequence: CASSAHRDRGSLQPQHF. The CDR3 nucleotides are TGTGCCAGCAGCGCCCACCGGGACAGGGGAAGTCTTCAGCCCCAGCATTTT.

The J gene is TRBJ2-1, the V gene TRBV7-8; 10 positions match TRBD2. The CDR3 is 15 amino acids. J was trimmed by 3 bases and V by 3 bases; bases with no gene match: 2. The germline V gene has CDR1 SGHVS and CDR2 FQNEAQ. The CDR3 protein is CASSFGLAVYNEQFF. The CDR3 DNA sequence: TGTGCCAGCAGCTTTGGACTAGCGGTCTACAATGAGCAGTTCTTC.

This clonotype was observed at least ten times. The V and J genes are TRBV7-2 and TRBJ2-1, with D uncertain. The CDR3 extends over 13 amino acids. Trimming removed 5 bases from V and 7 bases from J, with 12 bases in between. In germline, CDR1 is SGHTA, CDR2 FQGNSA. CDR3 bases: TGTGCCAGCAGCCCCCCCCCGAATAATGAGCAGTTCTTC. It yields the protein CASSPPPNNEQFF. The full variable domain, in which reference TRBV7-2 and TRBJ2-1 provide the parts outside the CDR3, is GAGVSQSPSNKVTEKGKDVELRCDPISGHTALYWYRQSLGQGLEFLIYFQGNSAPDKSGLPSDRFSAERTGGSVSTLTIQRTQQEDSAVYLCASSPPPNNEQFFGPGTRLTVL.